Listed here are 5 T cell receptor beta chains from one sample, sequenced in a study of cytotoxic CD8 clonotypes in ibrutinib-treated CLL. This table comes from immunoSEQ multiplex PCR, and its TCRdb copy is limited to in-frame clones, with some not included. The table records around 150,000 clones, more than 65% of them present only once. Sequences were derived from PBMCs, sampled after 12 months of ibrutinib treatment. These receptors all stem from a human donor with chronic lymphocytic leukemia.

The gene calls are TRBV30 and TRBJ1-6, with D hard to call. V lost 0 bases and J 13 bases, leaving 13 bases between the germline ends. Germline V gene lookup returns CDR1 GTSNPN and CDR2 SVGIG (reference sequence). The CDR3 is 13 amino acids. CDR3 nucleotide sequence: TGTGCCTGGAGTGTATACGCAGGAAGTCCCCTCCACTTT. Protein product: CAWSVYAGSPLHF.

The J gene is TRBJ1-1, the V gene TRBV28; the D gene is possibly TRBD1 (6 bases). The CDR3 totals 16 residues. The V end was cut by 7 bases, the J end by 2 bases, with 20 bases between. Germline V gives CDR1 MDHEN, CDR2 SYDVKM. CDR3 sequence (DNA): TGTGCCAGCACCCCCTGGGCGGGGGCGATTAACACTGAAGCTTTCTTT. It encodes CASTPWAGAINTEAFF.

V and J are TRBV5-4 and TRBJ1-1, with D tentatively TRBD1 (5 bases). CDR1 is SGHNT, CDR2 YYREEE, per germline (reference sequence). The CDR3 is made up of 14 amino acids. V dropped 2 bases and J dropped 3 bases, with 11 bases sitting between them. CDR3 in DNA: TGTGCCAGCAGCTTTTCTGGCAGGGACACTGAAGCTTTCTTT. Its translation is CASSFSGRDTEAFF.

The J gene is TRBJ1-2, the V gene TRBV2; 11 bases are a match to TRBD1. The J segment lost 0 bases and the V segment lost 4 bases, leaving 4 bases of the junction unmatched. CDR3 length: 16 amino acids. Looked up from germline, CDR1 is SNHLY and CDR2 is FYNNEI. The CDR3 sequence: CASSADRGRSNYGYTF. The DNA of the CDR3 is TGTGCCAGCAGTGCGGACAGGGGGCGTTCTAACTATGGCTACACCTTC.

The chain is built from TRBV4-1 and TRBJ1-1; TRBD1 matches at 8 bases. The V gene end was trimmed by 1 base and the J gene end by 2 bases; junction bases not matched to a gene: 3. The CDR3 extends over 15 amino acids. Germline CDR1 and CDR2: MGHRA and YSYEKL. CDR3 residues: CASSQAGQGNTEAFF. The CDR3 DNA follows: TGCGCCAGCAGCCAAGCTGGACAGGGCAACACTGAAGCTTTCTTT.